The 8 T cell receptor beta chains presented below share a single source sample, sequenced in a study of graft-versus-host responses after intestinal transplantation. These receptors' targets are unknown. TCRdb keeps only in-frame clones here, not all; method: immunoSEQ multiplex PCR. Of under 95,000 clones listed, 88% were seen once; the top ten hold about 0.27%. This specimen consisted of unstimulated CD4+ T cells sorted from spleen or lymph node cells, obtained before transplant. The source of these receptors is a human donor who was the organ donor for an intestinal transplant.

The rearrangement uses TRBV5-8 and TRBJ2-3; maybe TRBD2 (6 bases). The CDR3 sequence is 13 residues long. V was shortened by 2 bases and J by 6 bases, with 10 bases between the two germline ends. Per the germline V gene, CDR1 is SGHTS and CDR2 is YDEGEE. The CDR3: CASSLQGRDTQYF. The CDR3 region has the DNA TGTGCCAGCAGCTTACAAGGGAGGGATACGCAGTATTTT.

The V call is TRBV28, the J call TRBJ2-1, with no clear D. V gave up 0 bases and J gave up 0 bases, with 6 bases separating them. The CDR3 has 15 residues. Per germline, CDR1 MDHEN and CDR2 SYDVKM. In DNA, the CDR3 is TGTGCCAGCAGTTTATGGGGCAGCTCCTACAATGAGCAGTTCTTC. As protein: CASSLWGSSYNEQFF.

CDR3 coding DNA: TGTGCCAGCAGCTTAGCGGCGGGGTGGAATGAGCAGTTCTTC. Translated, it gives CASSLAAGWNEQFF. The gene calls are TRBV11-3 and TRBJ2-1; maybe TRBD2 (6 bases). The CDR3 totals 14 residues. V was shortened by 1 base and J by 7 bases, with 11 bases between the two germline ends. CDR1 is SGHNT and CDR2 is YENEEA in the germline V gene. Variable domain in full (rest from reference TRBV11-3 and TRBJ2-1): EAGVVQSPRYKIIEKKQPVAFWCNPISGHNTLYWYLQNLGQGPELLIRYENEEAVDDSQLPKDRFSAERLKGVDSTLKIQPAELGDSAVYLCASSLAAGWNEQFFGPGTRLTVL.

This chain uses TRBV6-6 with TRBJ2-5; D is perhaps TRBD2 (7 bases). The germline CDR1 and CDR2 sequences are MNHNY and SVGAGI (reference sequence). The germline V and J ends were trimmed by 1 base and 3 bases, with 15 bases remaining between them. The CDR3 sequence is 16 residues long. CDR3 region: CASSYWDGGPEETQYF. In nucleotides, the CDR3 is TGTGCCAGCAGTTACTGGGACGGGGGGCCAGAAGAGACCCAGTACTTC.

The chain is built from TRBV19 and TRBJ2-3, with TRBD2 matching 9 bases. Looked up from germline, CDR1 is LNHDA and CDR2 is SQIVND (reference sequence). V was pared by 5 bases and J by 1 base, with 7 bases of the junction left unmatched. CDR3 length: 16 amino acids. The CDR3 loop reads CASSPQRGVGTDTQYF. CDR3 in DNA: TGTGCCAGTAGTCCCCAGCGGGGGGTGGGCACAGATACGCAGTATTTT.

This chain uses TRBV14 with TRBJ2-6; 7 bases agree with TRBD2. Germline V gene lookup returns CDR1 SGHDN and CDR2 FVKESK. The CDR3 loop spans 15 amino acids. Trimming took 5 bases from V and 2 from J; bases not matched to a gene: 3. The chain's CDR3 is CASSKGGAGANVLTF. The CDR3 nucleotides are TGTGCCAGCAGCAAGGGAGGGGCTGGGGCCAACGTCCTGACTTTC.

This chain connects TRBV7-3 to TRBJ1-4; 9 nucleotides align to TRBD1. CDR3 length: 15 residues. Germline loops: CDR1 SGHTA, CDR2 FQGTGA. J gave up 10 bases and V 2 bases, and 8 bases lay outside the gene matches. The CDR3, as DNA: TGTGCCAGCAGCTTACCCTTACAGGGGGCGGGAAAACTGTTTTTT. It specifies CASSLPLQGAGKLFF. The full variable domain, in which reference TRBV7-3 and TRBJ1-4 provide the parts outside the CDR3, is GAGVSQTPSNKVTEKGKYVELRCDPISGHTALYWYRQSLGQGPEFLIYFQGTGAADDSGLPNDRFFAVRPEGSVSTLKIQRTERGDSAVYLCASSLPLQGAGKLFFGSGTQLSVL.

This chain connects TRBV7-3 to TRBJ1-1; the match to TRBD1 covers 10 bases. In germline, CDR1 is SGHTA, CDR2 FQGTGA. The CDR3 runs to 14 residues. J was trimmed by 8 bases and V by 5 bases; bases with no gene match: 8. The CDR3 DNA reads as TGTGCCAGCAGCCCAGACAGGGGGCGAGGGGAAGCTTTCTTT. This encodes CASSPDRGRGEAFF.